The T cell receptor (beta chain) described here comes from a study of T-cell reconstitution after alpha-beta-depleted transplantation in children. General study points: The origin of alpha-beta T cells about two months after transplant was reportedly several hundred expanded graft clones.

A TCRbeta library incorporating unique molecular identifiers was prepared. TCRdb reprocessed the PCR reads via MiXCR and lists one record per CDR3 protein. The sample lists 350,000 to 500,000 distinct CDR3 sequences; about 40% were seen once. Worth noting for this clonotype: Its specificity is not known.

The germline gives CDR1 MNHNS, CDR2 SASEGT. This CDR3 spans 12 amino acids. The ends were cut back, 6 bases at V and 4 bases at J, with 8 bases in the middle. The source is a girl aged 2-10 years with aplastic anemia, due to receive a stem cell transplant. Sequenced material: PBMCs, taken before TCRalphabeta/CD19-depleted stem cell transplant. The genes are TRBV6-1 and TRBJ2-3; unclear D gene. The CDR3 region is CASRSVADTQYF. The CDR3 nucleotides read TGTGCCAGCAGGTCCGTCGCAGATACGCAGTATTTT.